This TCR beta chain comes out of a study of cytomegalovirus exposure and HLA in healthy donors. For the study at large: HLA-typed donors were the source of approximately 85 million unique TCRs held in an early data release.

Primers included in the PCR were 60 Vbeta and 13 Jbeta primers. TCRdb's table, derived via immunoSEQ multiplex PCR, lists solely in-frame clones and lacks some. Of over 200,000 clones listed, roughly 75% are singletons. J was trimmed by 0 bases and V by 1 base; bases with no gene match: 1. The CDR3 runs 14 residues. Germline CDR1 and CDR2: GTSNPN and SVGIG (reference sequence). On this clone itself: Its antigen remains unknown.

Study-wide findings and caveats: Exclusion applied to some V segments, including TRBV6-2 and TRBV6-3, as they were indistinguishable. Previous analysis showed most TCR beta V segments were productive about 87% or about 30% of the time.

The rearrangement links TRBV30 to TRBJ2-7, with 9 bases identical to TRBD1. The sequencing input was PBMCs. The clonotype originates from a woman aged 25 to 39 in good health and CMV-seronegative. In DNA, the CDR3 is TGTGCCTGGAGTGGACAGGGGGGCTCCTACGAGCAGTACTTC. Translation gives CAWSGQGGSYEQYF.